What follows is one TCR beta chain and its context. Original handling: Nucleated cell number was recorded as an estimate derived from reference gene primer amplification. Here immunoSEQ multiplex PCR was the method, and the copy in TCRdb shows in-frame clones only, minus some. That table gives V, J and clone size, and the DNA gave D and trimming. The sample has roughly 330,000 clones, approximately 87% seen once. V shed 4 bases and J 4 bases; nucleotides not matched to a gene: 8. Germline CDR1 reads SNHLY; CDR2 reads FYNNEI. This CDR3 has 15 residues. The data stem from a study of blood T cell repertoires in COVID-19. Study summary: Some COVID-19 samples were acute and others convalescent; all came from the United States, Italy and Spain. Sample material is recorded as cDNA or gDNA derived from T cells, B-cell-depleted T cells, or PBMCs.

This TCR derives from a woman between 50 and 59 years old with active or convalescent COVID-19. Sequencing was carried out using peripheral blood. The chain is built from TRBV2 and TRBJ1-2; TRBD1 aligns across 8 bases. CDR3 nucleotide sequence: TGTGCCAGCAGTGGACCCGGGACAGGACTCTATGGCTACACCTTC. Translated, it gives CASSGPGTGLYGYTF.